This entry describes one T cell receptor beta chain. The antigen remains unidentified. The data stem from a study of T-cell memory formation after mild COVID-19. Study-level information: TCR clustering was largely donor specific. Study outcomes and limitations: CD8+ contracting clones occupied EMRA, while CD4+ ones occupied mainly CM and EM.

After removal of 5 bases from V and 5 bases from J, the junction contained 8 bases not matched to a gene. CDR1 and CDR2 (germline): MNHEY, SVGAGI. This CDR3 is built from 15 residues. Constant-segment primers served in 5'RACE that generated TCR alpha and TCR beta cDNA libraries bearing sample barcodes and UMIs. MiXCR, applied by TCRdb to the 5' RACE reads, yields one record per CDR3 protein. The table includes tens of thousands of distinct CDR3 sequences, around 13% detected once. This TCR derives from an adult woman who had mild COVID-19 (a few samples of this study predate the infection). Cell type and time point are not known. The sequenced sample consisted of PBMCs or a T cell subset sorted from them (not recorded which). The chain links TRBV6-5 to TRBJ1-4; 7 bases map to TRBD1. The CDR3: CASSAQQGLNEKLFF. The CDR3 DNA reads TGTGCCAGCAGTGCCCAACAGGGGCTCAATGAAAAACTGTTTTTT.